The T cell receptor (beta chain) under discussion was sequenced for a study of T cells in Graves' hyperthyroidism and ophthalmopathy. The table lists this clonotype with many counts. Amplified TCR beta CDR3 regions derived from RNA transcripts. With the HTBI primer set, the TCR CDR3 went through a first round of RT-PCR. From the multiplex PCR reads, TCRdb called clonotypes with MiXCR, one entry per CDR3 protein. The repertoire includes around 400,000 distinct CDR3 sequences, around 13% of them detected once, and around a tenth sits in the top ten. The sequenced material came from blood. The origin of this receptor is a woman aged 18 to 35 with Graves' hyperthyroidism.

CDR3 sequence (DNA): TGTGCCAGCAGACCCAACTATGGCTACACCTTC. It is translated as CASRPNYGYTF. This sequence joins TRBV2 and TRBJ1-2; D unresolved. In germline, CDR1 is SNHLY, CDR2 FYNNEI. The CDR3 runs to 11 residues. The V and J ends lost 6 bases and 2 bases respectively, with 4 bases between them.